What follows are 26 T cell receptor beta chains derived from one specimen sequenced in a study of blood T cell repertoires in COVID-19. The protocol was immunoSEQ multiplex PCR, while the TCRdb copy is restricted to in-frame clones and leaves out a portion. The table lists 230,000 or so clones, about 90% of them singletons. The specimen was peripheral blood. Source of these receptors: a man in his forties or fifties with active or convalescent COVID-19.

CDR3 residues: CASTGSGPPGNQPQHF. The CDR3 bases are TGTGCCAGCACCGGGAGTGGGCCGCCCGGCAATCAGCCCCAGCATTTT. This chain links TRBV2 with TRBJ1-5; D remains ambiguous. With 7 bases removed from V and 2 bases from J, the gap between germline ends came to 18 bases. CDR1 is SNHLY and CDR2 is FYNNEI in the germline V gene. This CDR3 has 16 residues.

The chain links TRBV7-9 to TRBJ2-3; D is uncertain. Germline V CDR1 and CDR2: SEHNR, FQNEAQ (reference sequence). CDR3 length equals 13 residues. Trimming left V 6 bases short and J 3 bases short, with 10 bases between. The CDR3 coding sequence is TGTGCCAGCAGTCCAATAGATACAGATACGCAGTATTTT. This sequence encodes CASSPIDTDTQYF. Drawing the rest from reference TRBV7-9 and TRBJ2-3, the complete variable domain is DTGVSQNPRHKITKRGQNVTFRCDPISEHNRLYWYRQTLGQGPEFLTYFQNEAQLEKSRLLSDRFSAERPKGSFSTLEIQRTEQGDSAMYLCASSPIDTDTQYFGPGTRLTVL.

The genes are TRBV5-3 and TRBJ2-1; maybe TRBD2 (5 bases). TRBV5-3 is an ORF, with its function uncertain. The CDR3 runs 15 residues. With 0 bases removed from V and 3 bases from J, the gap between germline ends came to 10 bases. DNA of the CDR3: TGTGCCAGAAGCTTGGAGCGGCAAAACTACAATGAGCAGTTCTTC. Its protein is CARSLERQNYNEQFF.

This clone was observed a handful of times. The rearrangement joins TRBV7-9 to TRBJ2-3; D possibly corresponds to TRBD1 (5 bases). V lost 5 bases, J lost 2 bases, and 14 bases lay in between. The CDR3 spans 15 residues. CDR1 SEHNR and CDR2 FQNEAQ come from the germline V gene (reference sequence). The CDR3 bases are TGTGCCAGCAGCCCCACGACAGCTTCCACAGATACGCAGTATTTT. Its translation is CASSPTTASTDTQYF.

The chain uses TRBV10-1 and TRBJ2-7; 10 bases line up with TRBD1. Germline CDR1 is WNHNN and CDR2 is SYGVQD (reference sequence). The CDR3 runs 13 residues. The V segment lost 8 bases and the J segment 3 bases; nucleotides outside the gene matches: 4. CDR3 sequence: CASSRTGGYEQYF. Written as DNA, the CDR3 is TGCGCCAGCTCGCGGACAGGGGGCTACGAGCAGTACTTC.

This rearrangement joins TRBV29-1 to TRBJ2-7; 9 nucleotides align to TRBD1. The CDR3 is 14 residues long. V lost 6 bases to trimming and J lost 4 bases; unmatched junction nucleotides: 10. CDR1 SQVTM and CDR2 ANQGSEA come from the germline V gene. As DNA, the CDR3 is TGCAGCGTCGCTGGACAGGGGTACGATTACGAGCAGTACTTC. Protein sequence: CSVAGQGYDYEQYF.

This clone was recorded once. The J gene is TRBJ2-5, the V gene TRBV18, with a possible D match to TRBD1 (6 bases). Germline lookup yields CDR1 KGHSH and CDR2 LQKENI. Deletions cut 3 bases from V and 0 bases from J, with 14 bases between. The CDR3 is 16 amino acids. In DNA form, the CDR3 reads TGTGCCAGCTCACCCTCCGGGACACAGTACCAAGAGACCCAGTACTTC. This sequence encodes CASSPSGTQYQETQYF.

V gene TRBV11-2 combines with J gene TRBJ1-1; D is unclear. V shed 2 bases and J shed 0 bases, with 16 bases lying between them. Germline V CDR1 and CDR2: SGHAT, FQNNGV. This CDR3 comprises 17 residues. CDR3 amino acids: CASSLTVGRDLNTEAFF. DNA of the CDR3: TGTGCCAGCAGCTTAACCGTTGGGAGGGATCTGAACACTGAAGCTTTCTTT. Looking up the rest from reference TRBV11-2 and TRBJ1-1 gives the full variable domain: EAGVAQSPRYKIIEKRQSVAFWCNPISGHATLYWYQQILGQGPKLLIQFQNNGVVDDSQLPKDRFSAERLKGVDSTLKIQPAKLEDSAVYLCASSLTVGRDLNTEAFFGQGTRLTVV.

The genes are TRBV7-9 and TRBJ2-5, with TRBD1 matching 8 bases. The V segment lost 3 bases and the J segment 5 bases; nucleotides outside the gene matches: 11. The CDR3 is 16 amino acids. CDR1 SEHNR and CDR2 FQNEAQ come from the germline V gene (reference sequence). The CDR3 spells CASSFPRQGMSETQYF. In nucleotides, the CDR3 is TGTGCCAGCAGCTTCCCTCGACAGGGGATGAGCGAGACCCAGTACTTC.

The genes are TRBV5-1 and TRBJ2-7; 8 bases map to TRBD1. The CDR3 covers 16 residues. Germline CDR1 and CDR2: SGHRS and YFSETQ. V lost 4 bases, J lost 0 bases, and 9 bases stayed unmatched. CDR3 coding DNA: TGCGCCAGCAGCCCAGGGTATACAGGGGGCTCCTACGAGCAGTACTTC. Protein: CASSPGYTGGSYEQYF. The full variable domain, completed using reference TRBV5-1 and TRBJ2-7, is KAGVTQTPRYLIKTRGQQVTLSCSPISGHRSVSWYQQTPGQGLQFLFEYFSETQRNKGNFPGRFSGRQFSNSRSEMNVSTLELGDSALYLCASSPGYTGGSYEQYFGPGTRLTVT.

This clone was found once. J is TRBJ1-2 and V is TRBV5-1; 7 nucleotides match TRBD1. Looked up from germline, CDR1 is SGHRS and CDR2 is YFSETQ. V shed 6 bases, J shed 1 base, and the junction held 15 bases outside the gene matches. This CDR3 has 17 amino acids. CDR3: CASKRTGAEVFNYGYTF. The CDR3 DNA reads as TGCGCCAGCAAAAGAACAGGGGCCGAAGTTTTTAACTATGGCTACACCTTC.

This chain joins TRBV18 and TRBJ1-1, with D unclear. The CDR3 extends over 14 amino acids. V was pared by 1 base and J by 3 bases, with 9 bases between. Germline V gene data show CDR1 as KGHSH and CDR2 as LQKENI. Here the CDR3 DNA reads TGTGCCAGCTCACCACAAAAAGGAGACACTGAAGCTTTCTTT. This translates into CASSPQKGDTEAFF.

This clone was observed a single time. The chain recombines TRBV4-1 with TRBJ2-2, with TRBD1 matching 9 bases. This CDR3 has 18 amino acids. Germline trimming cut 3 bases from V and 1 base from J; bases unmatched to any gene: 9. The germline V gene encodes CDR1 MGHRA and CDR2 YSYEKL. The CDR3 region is CASSHETGGSGNTGELFF. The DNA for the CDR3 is TGCGCCAGCAGCCACGAAACAGGGGGCTCTGGGAACACCGGGGAGCTGTTTTTT.

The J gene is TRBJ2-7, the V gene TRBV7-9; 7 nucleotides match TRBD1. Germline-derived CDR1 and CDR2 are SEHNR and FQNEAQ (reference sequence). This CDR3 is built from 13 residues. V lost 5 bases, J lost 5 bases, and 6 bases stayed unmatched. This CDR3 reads CASSNYRGNEQYF. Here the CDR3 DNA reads TGTGCCAGCAGCAACTACAGGGGAAACGAGCAGTACTTC.

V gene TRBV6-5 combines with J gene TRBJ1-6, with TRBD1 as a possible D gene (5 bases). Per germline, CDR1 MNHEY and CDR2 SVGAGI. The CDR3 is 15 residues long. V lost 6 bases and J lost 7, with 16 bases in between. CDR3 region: CASSQTGPANSPLHF. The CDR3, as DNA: TGTGCCAGCAGCCAAACAGGACCGGCGAATTCACCCCTCCACTTT.

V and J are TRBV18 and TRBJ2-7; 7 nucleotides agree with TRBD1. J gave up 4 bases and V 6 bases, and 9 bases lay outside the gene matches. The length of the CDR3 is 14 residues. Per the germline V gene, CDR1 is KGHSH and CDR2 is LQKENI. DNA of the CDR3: TGTGCCAGCTCTCCCACAGGGGTAATGTACGAGCAGTACTTC. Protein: CASSPTGVMYEQYF.

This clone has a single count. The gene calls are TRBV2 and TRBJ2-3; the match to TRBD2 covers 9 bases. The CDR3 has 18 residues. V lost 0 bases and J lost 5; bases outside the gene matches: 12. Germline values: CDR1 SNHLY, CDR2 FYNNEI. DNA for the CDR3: TGTGCCAGCAGTGAAGCCCTCCTTAGCGGGGGCCATCGAGATACGCAGTATTTT. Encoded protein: CASSEALLSGGHRDTQYF. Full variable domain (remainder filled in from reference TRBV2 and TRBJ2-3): EPEVTQTPSHQVTQMGQEVILRCVPISNHLYFYWYRQILGQKVEFLVSFYNNEISEKSEIFDDQFSVERPDGSNFTLKIRSTKLEDSAMYFCASSEALLSGGHRDTQYFGPGTRLTVL.

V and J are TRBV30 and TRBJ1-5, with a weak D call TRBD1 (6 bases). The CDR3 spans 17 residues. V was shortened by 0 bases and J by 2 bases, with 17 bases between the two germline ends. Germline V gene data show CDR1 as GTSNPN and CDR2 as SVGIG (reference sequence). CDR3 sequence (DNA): TGTGCCTGGAGTGTGAACACAGGGCGTCGGGGCAATCAGCCCCAGCATTTT. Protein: CAWSVNTGRRGNQPQHF.

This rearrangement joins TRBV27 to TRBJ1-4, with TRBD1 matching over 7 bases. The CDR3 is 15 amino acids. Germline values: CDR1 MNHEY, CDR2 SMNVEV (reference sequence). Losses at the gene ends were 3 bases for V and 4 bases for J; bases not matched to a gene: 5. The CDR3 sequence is CASSFTGTVNEKLFF. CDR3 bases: TGTGCCAGCAGTTTCACAGGGACAGTTAATGAAAAACTGTTTTTT.

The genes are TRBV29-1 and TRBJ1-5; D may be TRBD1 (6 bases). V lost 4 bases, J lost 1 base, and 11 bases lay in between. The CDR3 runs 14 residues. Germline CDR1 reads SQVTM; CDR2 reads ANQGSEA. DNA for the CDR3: TGCAGCGTTGGGGGGGGGCAGAGCAATCAGCCCCAGCATTTT. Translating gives CSVGGGQSNQPQHF.

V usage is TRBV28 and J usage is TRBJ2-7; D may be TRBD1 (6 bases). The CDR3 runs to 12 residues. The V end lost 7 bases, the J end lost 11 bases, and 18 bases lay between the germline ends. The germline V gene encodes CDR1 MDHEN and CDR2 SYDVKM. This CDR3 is CASMYREGIKYF. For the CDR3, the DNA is TGTGCCAGCATGTACAGGGAAGGAATTAAGTACTTC.

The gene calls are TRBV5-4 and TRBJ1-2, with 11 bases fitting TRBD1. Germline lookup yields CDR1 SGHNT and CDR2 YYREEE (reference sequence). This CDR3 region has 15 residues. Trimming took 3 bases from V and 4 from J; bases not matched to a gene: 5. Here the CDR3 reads CASSSPGQGGYGYTF. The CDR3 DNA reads TGTGCCAGCAGCTCTCCGGGACAGGGGGGCTATGGCTACACCTTC.

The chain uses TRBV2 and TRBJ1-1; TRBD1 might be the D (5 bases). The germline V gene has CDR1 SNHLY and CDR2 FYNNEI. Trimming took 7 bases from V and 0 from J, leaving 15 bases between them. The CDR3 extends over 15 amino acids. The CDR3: CASITTGVLNTEAFF. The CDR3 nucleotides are TGTGCCAGCATCACTACAGGAGTTTTGAACACTGAAGCTTTCTTT.

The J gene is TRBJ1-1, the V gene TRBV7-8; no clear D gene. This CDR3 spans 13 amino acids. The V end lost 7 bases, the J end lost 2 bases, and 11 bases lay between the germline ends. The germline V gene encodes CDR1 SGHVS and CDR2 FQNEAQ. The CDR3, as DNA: TGTGCCAGCAACGCCGGAGGTAACACTGAAGCTTTCTTT. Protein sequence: CASNAGGNTEAFF.

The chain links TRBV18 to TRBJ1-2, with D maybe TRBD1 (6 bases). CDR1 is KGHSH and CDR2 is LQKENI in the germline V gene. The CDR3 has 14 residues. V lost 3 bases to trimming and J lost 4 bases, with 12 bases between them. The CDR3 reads CASSPAGQSYGYTF. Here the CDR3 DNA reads TGTGCCAGCTCACCGGCCGGACAGAGCTATGGCTACACCTTC.

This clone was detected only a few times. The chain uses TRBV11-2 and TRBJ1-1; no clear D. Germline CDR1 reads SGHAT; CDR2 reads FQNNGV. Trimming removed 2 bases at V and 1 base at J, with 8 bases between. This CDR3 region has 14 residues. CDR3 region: CASSLSAGNTEAFF. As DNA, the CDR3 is TGTGCCAGCAGCTTATCGGCGGGGAACACTGAAGCTTTCTTT.